Shown below are 13 T cell receptor beta chains from a single sample sequenced in a study of T cells in localized non-small cell lung cancer. The method was immunoSEQ multiplex PCR; TCRdb's version includes in-frame clones alone and lacks a portion of them. The sample shows around 40,000 clones, about 90% of them seen only once. The sequences come from peripheral blood, collected before any cancer treatment. The receptors derive from a man aged 40 to 75 with stage I lung adenocarcinoma.

The chain couples TRBV19 to TRBJ2-3; D is uncertain. Trimming removed 5 bases at V and 2 bases at J, with 8 bases between. CDR3 length: 13 residues. Germline V gene data show CDR1 as LNHDA and CDR2 as SQIVND (reference sequence). The CDR3 DNA sequence: TGTGCCAGTAGTGTTGTAGACACAGATACGCAGTATTTT. Protein sequence: CASSVVDTDTQYF.

This clone turned up a few times. The chain has TRBV5-1 and TRBJ2-7; D not certain. CDR3 size: 15 residues. The V gene's germline CDR1 is SGHRS and CDR2 YFSETQ. V lost 4 bases, J lost 3 bases, and 17 bases lay in between. The CDR3 sequence is CASSVDPGLSYEQYF. CDR3 coding DNA: TGCGCCAGCAGCGTGGATCCGGGCCTAAGCTACGAGCAGTACTTC.

The chain carries TRBV28 and TRBJ1-2; maybe TRBD1 (5 bases). Germline V gives CDR1 MDHEN, CDR2 SYDVKM. Trimming removed 2 bases from V and 0 bases from J, with 13 bases in between. The CDR3 totals 16 residues. CDR3 bases: TGTGCCAGCAGTTTACTCAGGGCTGGGCCTAACTATGGCTACACCTTC. Amino acid sequence: CASSLLRAGPNYGYTF.

The chain couples TRBV9 to TRBJ2-1; the D gene is possibly TRBD2 (6 bases). Trimming took off 0 bases at V and 3 bases at J, with 10 bases between the two ends. Germline assignment: CDR1 SGDLS and CDR2 YYNGEE. CDR3 length: 15 residues. The CDR3 sequence is CASSVELAGYNEQFF. CDR3 nucleotides: TGTGCCAGCAGCGTAGAACTAGCAGGCTACAATGAGCAGTTCTTC.

The V gene is TRBV28, the J gene TRBJ1-5; 7 bases agree with TRBD1. J was trimmed by 6 bases and V by 8 bases; bases with no gene match: 7. The CDR3 totals 13 residues. Germline V lookup: CDR1 MDHEN, CDR2 SYDVKM. The CDR3 DNA is TGTGCCAGCCAGGGGGGCGCGAGTCAGCCCCAGCATTTT. Its protein is CASQGGASQPQHF.

This rearrangement joins TRBV7-2 to TRBJ1-2, with D perhaps TRBD1 (5 bases). The germline V gene has CDR1 SGHTA and CDR2 FQGNSA. This CDR3 comprises 13 residues. V gave up 5 bases and J gave up 4 bases, with 11 bases separating them. For the CDR3, the DNA is TGTGCCAGCAGCCCGGGACGGAGCTATGGCTACACCTTC. Residues: CASSPGRSYGYTF.

The chain is built from TRBV18 and TRBJ2-7; 13 bases are a match to TRBD2. There are 16 residues in the CDR3. V was clipped by 3 bases and J by 7 bases; unmatched bases: 9. Germline lookup yields CDR1 KGHSH and CDR2 LQKENI. CDR3 region: CASSPYGTSGKGEQYF. The CDR3 coding sequence is TGTGCCAGCTCACCTTACGGGACTAGCGGGAAGGGGGAGCAGTACTTC. Filled out from reference TRBV18 and TRBJ2-7, the complete variable domain reads NAGVMQNPRHLVRRRGQEARLRCSPMKGHSHVYWYRQLPEEGLKFMVYLQKENIIDESGMPKERFSAEFPKEGPSILRIQQVVRGDSAAYFCASSPYGTSGKGEQYFGPGTRLTVT.

The gene calls are TRBV9 and TRBJ2-1; 13 bases map to TRBD2. The CDR3 spans 16 residues. V trimming: 4 bases; J trimming: 6 bases; junction bases outside the gene matches: 7. Germline V gene data show CDR1 as SGDLS and CDR2 as YYNGEE. CDR3 nucleotide sequence: TGTGCCAGCAGCACCAGGTGGACTAGCGGGGGCAATGAGCAGTTCTTC. Translated, it gives CASSTRWTSGGNEQFF. Full variable domain (missing parts from reference TRBV9 and TRBJ2-1): DSGVTQTPKHLITATGQRVTLRCSPRSGDLSVYWYQQSLDQGLQFLIQYYNGEERAKGNILERFSAQQFPDLHSELNLSSLELGDSALYFCASSTRWTSGGNEQFFGPGTRLTVL.

This clone has a single count. The chain carries TRBV6-4 and TRBJ2-3; D call uncertain. The CDR3 is 15 amino acids. V was trimmed by 2 bases and J by 2 bases, leaving 11 bases between them. CDR1 and CDR2 from the germline V gene are MRHNA and SNTAGT. The DNA of the CDR3 is TGTGCCAGCAGTGACGGAAGCGAGAACACAGATACGCAGTATTTT. This translates into CASSDGSENTDTQYF.

This clone turned up a few times. The chain combines TRBV5-4 with TRBJ1-1, with D maybe TRBD1 (5 bases). Germline V gene lookup returns CDR1 SGHNT and CDR2 YYREEE (reference sequence). This CDR3 is built from 13 residues. V dropped 2 bases and J dropped 7 bases, with 12 bases sitting between them. In DNA, the CDR3 is TGTGCCAGCAGCTTAAGGGGTAATCGTGAAGCTTTCTTT. Protein product: CASSLRGNREAFF.

V is TRBV29-1 and J is TRBJ2-7, with 10 bases identical to TRBD1. The CDR3 totals 16 residues. V lost 4 bases to trimming and J lost 3 bases; unmatched junction nucleotides: 12. Germline V gene data show CDR1 as SQVTM and CDR2 as ANQGSEA. The CDR3: CSVGWLGTGEFYEQYF. CDR3 DNA sequence: TGCAGCGTTGGGTGGCTGGGGACAGGGGAATTCTACGAGCAGTACTTC.

The CDR3 nucleotides read TGTGCCACCAGCAGGGACTTAGCGGGAGGGACAGATACGCAGTATTTT. Translation: CATSRDLAGGTDTQYF. V is TRBV15 and J is TRBJ2-3; 11 bases match TRBD2. This CDR3 is 16 amino acids long. Trimming removed 3 bases from V and 3 bases from J; junction bases left unmatched: 5. Germline V lookup: CDR1 LNHNV, CDR2 YYDKDF (reference sequence).

V and J are TRBV7-9 and TRBJ2-7; 8 nucleotides agree with TRBD1. Germline trimming cut 2 bases from V and 3 bases from J; bases unmatched to any gene: 6. CDR1 is SEHNR, CDR2 FQNEAQ, per germline (reference sequence). The CDR3 totals 15 residues. The CDR3 DNA is TGTGCCAGCAGCTTAATTACAGGGGGACGCTACGAGCAGTACTTC. Its protein product is CASSLITGGRYEQYF. The variable domain in full, completed from reference TRBV7-9 and TRBJ2-7, reads DTGVSQNPRHKITKRGQNVTFRCDPISEHNRLYWYRQTLGQGPEFLTYFQNEAQLEKSRLLSDRFSAERPKGSFSTLEIQRTEQGDSAMYLCASSLITGGRYEQYFGPGTRLTVT.